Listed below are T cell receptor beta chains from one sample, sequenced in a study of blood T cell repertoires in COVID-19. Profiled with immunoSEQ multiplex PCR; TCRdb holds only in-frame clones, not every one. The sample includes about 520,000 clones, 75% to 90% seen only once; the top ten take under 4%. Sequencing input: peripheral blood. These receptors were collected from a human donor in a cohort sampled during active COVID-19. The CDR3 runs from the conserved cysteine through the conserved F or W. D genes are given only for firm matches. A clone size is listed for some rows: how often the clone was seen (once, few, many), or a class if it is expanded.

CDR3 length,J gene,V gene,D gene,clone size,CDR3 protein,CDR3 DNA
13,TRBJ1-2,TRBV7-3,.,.,CASSPQAGDGYTF,TGTGCCAGCAGCCCCCAGGCGGGGGACGGCTACACCTTC
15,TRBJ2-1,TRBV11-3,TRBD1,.,CASSLEGTGHNEQFF,TGTGCCAGCAGCTTAGAAGGGACAGGACACAATGAGCAGTTCTTC
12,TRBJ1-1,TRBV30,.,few,CAWSSQVTEAFF,TGTGCCTGGAGTTCACAGGTCACTGAAGCTTTCTTT
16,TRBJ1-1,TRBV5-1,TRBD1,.,CASSQMRTGLNTEAFF,TGCGCCAGCAGCCAGATGAGGACAGGGCTGAACACTGAAGCTTTCTTT
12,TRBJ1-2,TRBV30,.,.,CAWSVYSEGYTF,TGTGCCTGGAGTGTCTACAGTGAGGGCTACACCTTC
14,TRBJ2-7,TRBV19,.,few,CASSMWNRNYEQYF,TGTGCCAGTAGTATGTGGAACAGAAACTACGAGCAGTACTTC
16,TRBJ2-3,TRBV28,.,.,CASSFEVLKRTDTQYF,TGTGCCAGCAGTTTTGAGGTATTAAAGCGCACAGATACGCAGTATTTT
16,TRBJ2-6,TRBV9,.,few,CASSVRAVAGANVLTF,TGTGCCAGCAGCGTCCGAGCGGTAGCTGGGGCCAACGTCCTGACTTTC
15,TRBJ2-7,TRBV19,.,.,CASSPDSGITYEQYF,TGTGCCAGTAGTCCGGATAGCGGAATAACCTACGAGCAGTACTTC
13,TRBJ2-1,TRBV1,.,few,CTSSQGTSGRQFF,TGCACCAGCAGCCAAGGGACTAGCGGGAGGCAGTTCTTC
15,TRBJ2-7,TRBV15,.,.,CATSRSSGVFYEQYF,TGTGCCACCAGCAGATCCTCCGGGGTATTCTACGAGCAGTACTTC
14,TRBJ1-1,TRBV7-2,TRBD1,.,CASSYGDRGTEAFF,TGTGCCAGCAGCTACGGCGACAGGGGGACTGAAGCTTTCTTT
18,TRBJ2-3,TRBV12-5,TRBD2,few,CASGLARRGLGSSDTQYF,TGTGCTAGTGGTTTGGCACGCAGGGGACTAGGCTCGTCAGATACGCAGTATTTT
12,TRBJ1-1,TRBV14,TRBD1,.,CAGSSPGQEAFF,TGTGCCGGCAGCTCACCGGGACAGGAAGCTTTCTTT
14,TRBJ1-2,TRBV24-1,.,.,CATSDRGFNYGYTF,TGTGCCACCAGTGATCGGGGGTTTAACTATGGCTACACCTTC
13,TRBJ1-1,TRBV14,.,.,CASSRSVNTEAFF,TGTGCCAGCAGCCGGTCAGTGAACACTGAAGCTTTCTTT
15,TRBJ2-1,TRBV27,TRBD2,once,CASSLAGGEYNEQFF,TGTGCCAGCAGTTTAGCGGGAGGGGAATACAATGAGCAGTTCTTC
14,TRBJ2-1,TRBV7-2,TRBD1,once,CASSLGQTSNEQFF,TGTGCCAGCAGCTTGGGACAGACGTCCAATGAGCAGTTCTTC
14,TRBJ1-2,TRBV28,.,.,CASTQGPRNYGYTF,TGTGCCAGCACCCAGGGGCCTCGGAACTATGGCTACACCTTC
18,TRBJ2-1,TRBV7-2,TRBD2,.,CASSRSGTSGVTYNEQFF,TGTGCCAGCAGCCGCTCCGGGACTAGCGGGGTCACCTACAATGAGCAGTTCTTC
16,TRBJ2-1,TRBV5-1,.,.,CASSLASGTTYNEQFF,TGCGCCAGCAGCTTGGCCAGTGGGACAACATACAATGAGCAGTTCTTC
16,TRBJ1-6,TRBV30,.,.,CAWTPAAGTYNSPLHF,TGTGCCTGGACCCCCGCGGCAGGGACCTATAATTCACCCCTCCACTTT
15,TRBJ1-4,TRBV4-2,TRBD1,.,CASSQDPRGTEKLFF,TGTGCCAGCAGCCAAGATCCCAGGGGGACGGAAAAACTGTTTTTT
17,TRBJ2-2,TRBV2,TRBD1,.,CASSDPMDRGRTGELFF,TGTGCCAGCAGTGACCCTATGGACAGGGGGCGGACCGGGGAGCTGTTTTTT
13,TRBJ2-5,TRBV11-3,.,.,CASSRGQQETQYF,TGTGCCAGCAGCCGTGGGCAACAAGAGACCCAGTACTTC
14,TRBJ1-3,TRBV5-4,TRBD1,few,CASSLAGGGNTIYF,TGTGCCAGCAGCTTGGCAGGGGGAGGAAACACCATATATTTT
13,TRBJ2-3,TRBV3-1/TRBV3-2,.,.,CASSRHGTDTQYF,TGTGCCAGCAGCCGTCACGGGACAGATACGCAGTATTTT
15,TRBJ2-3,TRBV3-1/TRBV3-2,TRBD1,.,CASSQESRGRDTQYF,TGTGCCAGCAGCCAAGAGAGCAGGGGGCGGGATACGCAGTATTTT
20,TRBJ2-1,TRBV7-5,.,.,CARSQPARTSGEGGYNEQFF,TGTGCCAGAAGCCAACCGGCCCGGACTAGCGGGGAAGGGGGTTACAATGAGCAGTTCTTC
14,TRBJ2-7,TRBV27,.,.,CASSLQAQSYEQYF,TGTGCCAGCAGTTTACAGGCCCAATCCTACGAGCAGTACTTC
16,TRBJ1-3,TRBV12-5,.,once,CASGLGAASSGNTIYF,TGTGCTAGTGGTTTGGGTGCAGCGAGCTCTGGAAACACCATATATTTT
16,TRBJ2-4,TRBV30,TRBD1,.,CAWSVRDSGSKNIQYF,TGTGCCTGGAGTGTTAGGGACAGTGGATCCAAAAACATTCAGTACTTC
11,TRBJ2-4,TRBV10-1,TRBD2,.,CASSSGAIQYF,TGCGCCAGCAGCAGCGGGGCCATTCAGTACTTC
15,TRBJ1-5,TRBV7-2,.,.,CASSRGGPSGQPQHF,TGTGCCAGCAGCAGAGGAGGCCCCTCGGGTCAGCCCCAGCATTTT
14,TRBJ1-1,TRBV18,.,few,CASSPPQMNTEAFF,TGTGCCAGCTCACCACCGCAGATGAACACTGAAGCTTTCTTT
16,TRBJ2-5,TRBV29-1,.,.,CSVEDLIGGFQETQYF,TGCAGCGTTGAAGATCTTATAGGGGGATTCCAAGAGACCCAGTACTTC
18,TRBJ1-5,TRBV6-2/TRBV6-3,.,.,CASSYSRGPTYSNQPQHF,TGTGCCAGCAGTTACTCCAGGGGCCCCACCTATAGCAATCAGCCCCAGCATTTT
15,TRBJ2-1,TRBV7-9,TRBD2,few,CASSTSGSSYNEQFF,TGTGCCAGCAGCACCAGCGGGAGCTCCTACAATGAGCAGTTCTTC
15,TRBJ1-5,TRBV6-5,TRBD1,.,CASSYGRGPNQPQHF,TGTGCCAGCAGTTACGGAAGGGGGCCCAATCAGCCCCAGCATTTT
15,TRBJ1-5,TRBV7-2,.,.,CASRKGGNENQPQHF,TGTGCCAGTAGAAAAGGGGGTAACGAGAATCAGCCCCAGCATTTT
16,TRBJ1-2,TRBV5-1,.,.,CASSPRGAGRDYGYTF,TGCGCCAGCAGCCCCCGGGGCGCCGGGAGGGACTATGGCTACACCTTC
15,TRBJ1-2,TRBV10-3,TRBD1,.,CAITGPGTGSYGYTF,TGTGCCATCACCGGTCCCGGGACAGGGTCCTATGGCTACACCTTC
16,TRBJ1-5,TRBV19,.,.,CASSRRQAYSNQPQHF,TGTGCCAGTAGTAGAAGACAGGCATATAGCAATCAGCCCCAGCATTTT
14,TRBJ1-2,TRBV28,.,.,CASSSPEQRYGYTF,TGTGCCAGCAGTTCTCCGGAACAGCGGTATGGCTACACCTTC
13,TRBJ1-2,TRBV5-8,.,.,CASSLGQNYGYTF,TGTGCCAGCAGCTTGGGTCAGAACTATGGCTACACCTTC
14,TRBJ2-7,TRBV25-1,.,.,CASSAAGALYEQYF,TGTGCCAGCAGCGCTGCAGGGGCCCTCTACGAGCAGTACTTC
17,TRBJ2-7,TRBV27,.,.,CASSSTSSWERVYEQYF,TGTGCCAGCAGTTCCACGTCCTCCTGGGAGAGGGTTTACGAGCAGTACTTC
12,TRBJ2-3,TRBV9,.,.,CASATQGDTQYF,TGTGCCAGCGCCACCCAGGGAGATACGCAGTATTTT